This TCR beta chain was recovered during a study of T cell repertoires in cytomegalovirus infection (dated by TCRdb to between 2018 and 2021). Background on the whole study: The peptide stimulations were aimed at well-studied HLA-B-restricted epitopes as well as recently identified HLA-C-restricted CMV epitopes, whose presentation resists viral immunomodulation. Donor HLA type was relevant to the analysis, as public TCR beta signatures indicated carriage of CMV infection together with the matching HLA type.

This specimen's treatment or condition label, interpreted: in vitro stimulation with specific CMV peptide epitopes to enrich CMV-specific T cells. The listed sequencing device is Illumina HiSeq 1500. The public reads were run again by TCRdb, first through fastp at Q25 and then through MiXCR, and only productive beta chains were kept. Rows matching on CDR3 protein sequence are summarized as one entry with the most common DNA and genes. A total of hundreds of thousands of distinct CDR3 sequences appear in this sample, 33% of them only once. Approximately 18% of the sample lies in the top ten. From the cysteine up to the phenylalanine, the CDR3 has a length of 15 residues. The DNA shown is the 45-base CDR3, in frame from base 1. Trimming accounts for 7 bases at V and 1 base at J, while the number of junction bases matched to no gene is 8. In the germline V gene, CDR1 corresponds to MNHNS and CDR2 to SASEGT.

Only a few counts were recorded for this clonotype. What this receptor recognizes is not known. Per-base quality was not reported, and no clone a single base away is much larger than it. What the study reported, not specific to this receptor: Carriers of CMV infection plus the relevant HLA type were discriminated by the cumulative frequency of public TCR beta family members in the study cohort and in an independent roughly 340-donor cohort. The ex vivo response was dominated by HLA-C-restricted CMV-specific TCR beta clonotypes, and the single most frequent clonotype in two of eight donors was supplied by these HLA-C-restricted clonotypes.

The rearrangement joined TRBV6-1 to TRBJ1-1; the central 8 bases match TRBD1. The TCR was taken from a human donor in good health (CMV status not recorded). Some clones in this sample may be carry-over from other donors' samples. The material sequenced was cultured PBMCs, taken from culture after CMV antigen stimulation. The DNA sequence is as follows: TGTGCCAGCAACTTAGAGACAGGGGCGAACACTGAAGCTTTCTTT. Translated, this gives CASNLETGANTEAFF.